The present entry profiles one T cell receptor (beta chain) with its context. There are 15 residues in the CDR3. Germline values: CDR1 SGHTA, CDR2 FQGNSA. Trimming took 5 bases from V and 6 from J; bases not matched to a gene: 10. The data derive from a study of CD8 T cells in Susac syndrome. When the RNA was reverse transcribed, random hexamers were used with an input of roughly 0.45 to 1 ug. The authors amplified TCR beta CDR3 across 54 Vbeta and 13 Jbeta using immunoSEQ multiplex PCR. Via MiXCR, TCRdb re-called the immunoSEQ multiplex PCR reads, giving one row per CDR3 protein. Among 200,000 to 250,000 distinct CDR3 sequences listed, 90% to 95% were seen once.

Source material: CD8+ T cells from PBMCs. The sequence derives from a human donor with multiple sclerosis. This chain connects TRBV7-2 to TRBJ1-2; 9 nucleotides align to TRBD1. The CDR3 region is CASSLRDRVPHGYTF. As DNA, the CDR3 is TGTGCCAGCAGCCTCCGGGACAGGGTCCCCCATGGCTACACCTTC.